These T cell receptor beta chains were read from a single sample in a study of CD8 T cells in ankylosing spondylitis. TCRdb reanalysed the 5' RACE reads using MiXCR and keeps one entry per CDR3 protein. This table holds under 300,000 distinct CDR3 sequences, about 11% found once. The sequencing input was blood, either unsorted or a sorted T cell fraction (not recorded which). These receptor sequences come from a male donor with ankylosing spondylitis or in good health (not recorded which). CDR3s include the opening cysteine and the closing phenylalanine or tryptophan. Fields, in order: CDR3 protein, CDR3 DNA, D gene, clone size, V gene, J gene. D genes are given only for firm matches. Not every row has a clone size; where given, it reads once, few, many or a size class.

CASSLPGSGNTIYF	TGTGCCAGCAGCTTGCCCGGGTCTGGAAACACCATATATTTT	NA	many	TRBV5-8	TRBJ1-3
CASCEGRSYNEQFF	TGTGCCAGCTGTGAGGGGCGCTCCTACAATGAGCAGTTCTTC	NA	many	TRBV6-1	TRBJ2-1
CASSPERASNEQFF	TGTGCCAGCAGCCCCGAGAGGGCCAGCAATGAGCAGTTCTTC	NA	many	TRBV5-4	TRBJ2-1
CASSSTRQNTEAFF	TGTGCCAGCTCATCCACCCGACAGAACACTGAAGCTTTCTTT	NA	NA	TRBV18	TRBJ1-1
CASSLYQGIRTEAFF	TGTGCCAGCAGTTTGTATCAGGGGATTCGCACTGAAGCTTTCTTT	NA	NA	TRBV28	TRBJ1-1
CASSQYQGSYTF	TGTGCCAGCAGCCAGTACCAGGGTAGCTACACCTTC	NA	NA	TRBV3-1	TRBJ1-2
CASRAGTGVTYEQYF	TGTGCCAGCAGGGCCGGGACAGGGGTGACCTACGAGCAGTACTTC	TRBD1	few	TRBV28	TRBJ2-7
CAISAGRLNQPQHF	TGTGCCATCAGTGCAGGCAGGTTGAATCAGCCCCAGCATTTT	NA	few	TRBV10-3	TRBJ1-5
CASSLASGGTNYGYTF	TGTGCCAGCAGCTTGGCTTCAGGGGGGACAAACTATGGCTACACCTTC	TRBD1	NA	TRBV5-5	TRBJ1-2
CASSVSSINEQFF	TGTGCCAGCAGCGTGTCTAGCATCAATGAGCAGTTCTTC	NA	many	TRBV9	TRBJ2-1
CASSLLGTGSQPQHF	TGTGCCAGCAGTTTACTCGGGACAGGGAGTCAGCCCCAGCATTTT	TRBD1	few	TRBV12-3/TRBV12-4	TRBJ1-5
CSVVSGRGNIQYF	TGCAGCGTAGTTAGCGGGAGGGGGAACATTCAGTACTTC	TRBD2	few	TRBV29-1	TRBJ2-4
CSVTTGPYTEAFF	TGCAGCGTCACGACAGGGCCCTACACTGAAGCTTTCTTT	TRBD1	NA	TRBV29-1	TRBJ1-1
CASSLDQGKQYF	TGTGCCAGCAGTTTGGACCAGGGGAAGCAGTACTTC	NA	many	TRBV12-3/TRBV12-4	TRBJ2-7
CASSLGVFQNTEAFF	TGCGCCAGCAGCTTGGGCGTCTTCCAGAACACTGAAGCTTTCTTT	NA	NA	TRBV5-1	TRBJ1-1
CASSQEVDTQYF	TGTGCCAGCAGCCAAGAGGTGGATACGCAGTATTTT	NA	many	TRBV4-2	TRBJ2-3
CSARPARGSDYEQYF	TGCAGTGCTAGGCCGGCCCGGGGATCAGACTACGAGCAGTACTTC	NA	NA	TRBV20-1	TRBJ2-7
CASSVNSGSYEQYF	TGCGCCAGCAGCGTTAATAGCGGGAGCTACGAGCAGTACTTC	TRBD2	many	TRBV5-1	TRBJ2-7
CASSDPTLHGNTEAFF	TGTGCCAGCAGTGACCCGACCCTACACGGGAACACTGAAGCTTTCTTT	NA	many	TRBV25-1	TRBJ1-1
CASSLVGSRSYEQYF	TGTGCCAGCAGCTTAGTTGGAAGCAGGAGCTACGAGCAGTACTTC	NA	few	TRBV7-9	TRBJ2-7
CATSSGQGSVGELFF	TGTGCCACCAGCTCCGGACAGGGATCGGTCGGGGAGCTGTTTTTT	TRBD1	many	TRBV15	TRBJ2-2
CSASGAWGTLPTSTDTQYF	TGCAGTGCTAGCGGAGCTTGGGGCACACTACCCACTAGCACAGATACGCAGTATTTT	NA	few	TRBV20-1	TRBJ2-3
CASSEARGSSYEQYF	TGTGCCAGCAGTGAAGCGCGGGGGAGCTCCTACGAGCAGTACTTC	TRBD2	NA	TRBV2	TRBJ2-7
CASRYRHTYEQYF	TGTGCCAGCAGGTACAGGCATACCTACGAGCAGTACTTC	NA	many	TRBV6-5	TRBJ2-7
CASSVKDPFLSYNEQFF	TGTGCCAGCAGCGTAAAGGATCCATTTCTCTCCTACAATGAGCAGTTCTTC	NA	many	TRBV7-6	TRBJ2-1
CASSNQDADTQYF	TGCGCCAGCAGTAACCAGGACGCAGATACGCAGTATTTT	NA	many	TRBV5-1	TRBJ2-3
CSVVAGAEDTQYF	TGCAGCGTAGTAGCGGGAGCGGAAGATACGCAGTATTTT	TRBD2	many	TRBV29-1	TRBJ2-3
CASSLAGIETQYF	TGTGCCAGCAGCTTAGCAGGGATAGAGACCCAGTACTTC	NA	few	TRBV7-2	TRBJ2-5
CASGQGREQYF	TGTGCCTCGGGACAGGGCCGCGAGCAGTACTTC	TRBD1	NA	TRBV30	TRBJ2-7
CASSSRTSGYRSYNEQFF	TGTGCCAGCAGTTCCCGGACTAGCGGCTATCGCTCCTACAATGAGCAGTTCTTC	TRBD2	NA	TRBV28	TRBJ2-1
CASSPRIAGNNEQFF	TGCGCCAGCAGCCCCCGCATAGCGGGGAATAATGAGCAGTTCTTC	TRBD2	few	TRBV4-1	TRBJ2-1
CASSLAGTGPGTGELFF	TGCGCCAGCAGCTTGGCTGGGACAGGGCCTGGCACCGGGGAGCTGTTTTTT	TRBD1	many	TRBV5-1	TRBJ2-2
CASSLGTSVLEGYNEQFF	TGCGCCAGCAGCTTGGGCACATCGGTGCTCGAGGGCTACAATGAGCAGTTCTTC	NA	NA	TRBV5-1	TRBJ2-1
CASSLGQEGWGYTF	TGCGCCAGCAGCTTGGGACAGGAGGGATGGGGCTACACCTTC	NA	many	TRBV5-1	TRBJ1-2
CASSLVSRDSYEQYF	TGTGCCAGCAGTTTAGTAAGCAGGGATTCCTACGAGCAGTACTTC	NA	many	TRBV12-3/TRBV12-4	TRBJ2-7
CASSSLMSTDTQYF	TGCGCCAGCAGCTCCCTCATGAGCACAGATACGCAGTATTTT	NA	many	TRBV5-1	TRBJ2-3
CASSHAGLSGANVLTF	TGTGCCAGCAGCCATGCAGGCCTCTCTGGGGCCAACGTCCTGACTTTC	NA	few	TRBV3-1	TRBJ2-6
CASSLTGGIGYTF	TGCGCCAGCAGCTTAACAGGGGGCATTGGCTACACCTTC	TRBD1	many	TRBV5-1	TRBJ1-2
CASSRSGTYEQYF	TGTGCCAGCAGCCGTAGCGGTACCTACGAGCAGTACTTC	NA	many	TRBV12-3/TRBV12-4	TRBJ2-7
CSVDVARMNTEAFF	TGCAGCGTTGATGTCGCGCGAATGAACACTGAAGCTTTCTTT	NA	NA	TRBV29-1	TRBJ1-1